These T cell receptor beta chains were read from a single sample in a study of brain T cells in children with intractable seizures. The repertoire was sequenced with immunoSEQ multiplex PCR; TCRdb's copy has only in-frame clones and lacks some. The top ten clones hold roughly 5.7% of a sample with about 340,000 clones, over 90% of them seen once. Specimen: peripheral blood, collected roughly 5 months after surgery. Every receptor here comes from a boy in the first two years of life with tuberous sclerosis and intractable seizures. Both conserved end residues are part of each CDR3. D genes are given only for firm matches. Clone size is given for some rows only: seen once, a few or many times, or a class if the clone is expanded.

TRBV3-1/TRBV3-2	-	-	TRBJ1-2	CASSQDRGTQRSYGYTF	TGTGCCAGCAGCCAAGATCGGGGGACCCAACGGAGCTATGGCTACACCTTC
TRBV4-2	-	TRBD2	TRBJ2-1	CASSQASSGNEQFF	TGTGCCAGCAGCCAAGCTTCTAGCGGCAATGAGCAGTTCTTC
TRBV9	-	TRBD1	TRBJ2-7	CASSVPGDRVYEQYF	TGTGCCAGCAGCGTACCAGGGGACAGGGTCTACGAGCAGTACTTC
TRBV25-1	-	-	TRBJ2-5	CASGNGPETQYF	TGTGCCAGCGGGAATGGGCCGGAGACCCAGTACTTC
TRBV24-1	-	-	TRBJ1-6	CATSDSKTYSPLHF	TGTGCCACCAGTGACTCGAAGACCTATTCACCCCTCCACTTT
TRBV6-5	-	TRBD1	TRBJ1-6	CASSYGQGYSPLHF	TGTGCCAGCAGCTACGGACAGGGGTATTCACCCCTCCACTTT
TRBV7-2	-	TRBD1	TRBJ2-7	CASSLRTGHSYEQYF	TGTGCCAGCAGCTTAAGGACAGGGCACTCCTACGAGCAGTACTTC
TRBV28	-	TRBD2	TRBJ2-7	CASSPAGLAGGHYF	TGTGCCAGCAGTCCTGCGGGACTAGCGGGAGGGCACTACTTC
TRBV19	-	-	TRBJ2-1	CASSIAGAEQFF	TGTGCCAGTAGTATAGCCGGGGCTGAGCAGTTCTTC
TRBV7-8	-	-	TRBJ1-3	CASSLLRDASGNTIYF	TGTGCCAGCAGCTTACTTCGGGATGCCTCTGGAAACACCATATATTTT
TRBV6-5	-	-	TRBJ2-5	CATQRGLRSQETQYF	TGTGCCACCCAGAGGGGCTTGAGGTCGCAAGAGACCCAATACTTC
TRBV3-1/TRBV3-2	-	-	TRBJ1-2	CASSQEKGGLRYGYTF	TGTGCCAGCAGCCAAGAAAAAGGCGGGTTACGGTATGGCTACACCTTC
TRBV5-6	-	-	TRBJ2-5	CASSLPDHTETQYF	TGTGCCAGCAGCTTGCCTGACCATACGGAGACCCAGTACTTC
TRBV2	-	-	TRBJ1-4	CASSELTSEGKLFF	TGTGCCAGCAGTGAACTCACTAGTGAGGGGAAACTGTTTTTT
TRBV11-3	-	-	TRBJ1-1	CASSLGGIMNTEAFF	TGTGCCAGCAGCTTAGGGGGCATCATGAACACTGAAGCTTTCTTT
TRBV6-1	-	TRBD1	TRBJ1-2	CASSEAGGDRVGYGYTF	TGTGCCAGCAGTGAAGCTGGTGGGGACAGGGTAGGGTATGGCTACACCTTC
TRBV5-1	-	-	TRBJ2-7	CASSFTPRDSFYEQYF	TGCGCCAGCAGCTTTACACCCCGGGACTCTTTCTACGAGCAGTACTTC
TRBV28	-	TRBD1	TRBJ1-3	CASSSVTHRGLPVYNTIYF	TGTGCCAGCAGTTCGGTCACCCATAGGGGGCTCCCAGTGTACAACACCATATATTTT
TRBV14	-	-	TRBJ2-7	CASSQERGVSYEQYF	TGTGCCAGCAGCCAAGAAAGGGGGGTTTCCTACGAGCAGTACTTC
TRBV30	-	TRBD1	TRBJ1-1	CAWTRTGNTEAFF	TGTGCCTGGACCCGGACAGGGAACACTGAAGCTTTCTTT
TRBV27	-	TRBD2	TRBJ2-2	CASTTSGYTGELFF	TGTGCCAGCACCACTAGCGGATACACCGGGGAGCTGTTTTTT
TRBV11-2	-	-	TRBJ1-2	CASSFGTDYGYTF	TGTGCCAGCAGCTTTGGTACTGACTATGGCTACACCTTC
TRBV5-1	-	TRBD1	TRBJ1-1	CASRDGTGSTEAFF	TGCGCCAGCCGAGACGGGACAGGGAGCACTGAAGCTTTCTTT
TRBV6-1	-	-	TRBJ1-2	CASSESGSRLGGYTF	TGTGCCAGCAGTGAATCGGGCAGTCGATTAGGGGGCTACACCTTC
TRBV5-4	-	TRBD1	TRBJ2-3	CASSFEGATDTQYF	TGTGCCAGCAGCTTTGAGGGGGCCACAGATACGCAGTATTTT
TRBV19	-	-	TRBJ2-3	CASSNGGADTQYF	TGTGCCAGTTCGAACGGGGGAGCAGATACGCAGTATTTT
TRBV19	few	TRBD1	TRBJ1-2	CASRPLRGQGWGYTF	TGTGCCAGTAGGCCCCTCCGTGGACAGGGGTGGGGCTACACCTTC
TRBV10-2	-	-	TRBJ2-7	CASSETYEQYF	TGCGCCAGCAGTGAGACCTACGAGCAGTACTTC
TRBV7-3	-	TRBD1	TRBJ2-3	CASSLTRDRGADTQYF	TGTGCCAGCAGCCTCACCCGGGACAGGGGAGCAGATACGCAGTATTTT
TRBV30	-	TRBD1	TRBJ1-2	CAWRATGSYGYTF	TGTGCCTGGAGAGCGACAGGGAGCTATGGCTACACCTTC
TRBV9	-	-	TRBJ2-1	CASSVVGGPYNEQFF	TGTGCCAGCAGCGTAGTCGGGGGACCGTACAATGAGCAGTTCTTC
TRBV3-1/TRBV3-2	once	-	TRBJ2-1	CASSQGWQGNEQFF	TGTGCCAGCAGCCAAGGGTGGCAGGGAAATGAGCAGTTCTTC
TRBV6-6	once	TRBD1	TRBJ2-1	CASSGHRDRGSDEQFF	TGTGCCAGCAGTGGCCACCGGGACAGGGGATCGGATGAGCAGTTCTTC
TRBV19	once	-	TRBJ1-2	CASRGPNYGYTF	TGTGCCAGTAGGGGGCCTAACTATGGCTACACCTTC
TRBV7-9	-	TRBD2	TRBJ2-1	CASSLPAGSVDNEQFF	TGTGCCAGCAGCTTACCAGCGGGAAGTGTCGACAATGAGCAGTTCTTC
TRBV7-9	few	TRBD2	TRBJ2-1	CASSSGLAGSSYNEQFF	TGTGCCAGCAGCTCCGGACTAGCGGGCAGCTCCTACAATGAGCAGTTCTTC